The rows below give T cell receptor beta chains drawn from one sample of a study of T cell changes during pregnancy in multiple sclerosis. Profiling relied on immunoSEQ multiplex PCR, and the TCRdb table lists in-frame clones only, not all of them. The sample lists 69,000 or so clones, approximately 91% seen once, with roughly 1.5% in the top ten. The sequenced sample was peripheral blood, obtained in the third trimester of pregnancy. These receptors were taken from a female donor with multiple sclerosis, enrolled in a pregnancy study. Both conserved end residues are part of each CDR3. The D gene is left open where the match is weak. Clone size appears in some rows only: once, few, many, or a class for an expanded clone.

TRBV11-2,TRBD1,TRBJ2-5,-,TGTGCCAGCAGCCCCGACAGGGGGTATGAAGAGACCCAGTACTTC,CASSPDRGYEETQYF
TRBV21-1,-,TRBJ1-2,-,TGTGCCAGCATCCCGCGAGGGTGCTACACCTTC,CASIPRGCYTF
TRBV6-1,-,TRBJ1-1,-,TGTGCCAGCAGTACAACCGCAGGGGTAGGCACTGAAGCTTTCTTT,CASSTTAGVGTEAFF
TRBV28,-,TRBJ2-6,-,TGTGCCAGCATTAGTGCCATCTCTGGGGCCAACGTCCTGACTTTC,CASISAISGANVLTF
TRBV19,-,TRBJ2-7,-,TGTGCCAGTAGTAGGAACAGTCTGAGCTCCTACGAGCAGTACTTC,CASSRNSLSSYEQYF
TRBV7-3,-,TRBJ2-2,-,TGTGCCAGCAGCTTAATAGCCCCCGCCGGGGAGCTGTTTTTT,CASSLIAPAGELFF
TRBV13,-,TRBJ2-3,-,TGTGCCAGCAGCCATAGTACGACTCCTTACACAGATACGCAGTATTTT,CASSHSTTPYTDTQYF
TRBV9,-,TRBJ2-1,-,TGTGCCAGCAGCGTAGCGGGGGACTCCTACAATGAGCAGTTCTTC,CASSVAGDSYNEQFF
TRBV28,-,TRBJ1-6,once,TGTGCCAGCAGTTACCCGCGGAGGGAAAATTCACCCCTCCACTTT,CASSYPRRENSPLHF
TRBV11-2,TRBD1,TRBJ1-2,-,TGTGCCAGCAACCTAGGACAGGGCTATGGCTACACCTTC,CASNLGQGYGYTF
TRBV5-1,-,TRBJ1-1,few,TGCGCCAGCAGCTTGGGGCACCACGAAGCTTTCTTT,CASSLGHHEAFF
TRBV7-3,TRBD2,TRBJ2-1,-,TGTGCCAGCAGCTCGAGAAGCGGGGGGGCTTTAGATGAGCAGTTCTTC,CASSSRSGGALDEQFF
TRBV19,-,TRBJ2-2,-,TGTGCCAGTAGTAGCCAGGGAGGAGGGAACACCGGGGAGCTGTTTTTT,CASSSQGGGNTGELFF
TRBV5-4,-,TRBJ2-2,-,TGTGCCAGCAGCCCAAAACAGGGATCGGGCACCGGGGAGCTGTTTTTT,CASSPKQGSGTGELFF
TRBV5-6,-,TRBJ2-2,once,TGTGCCACCTCGCTCCGGGCCGGGGAGCTGTTTTTT,CATSLRAGELFF
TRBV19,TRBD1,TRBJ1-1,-,TGTGCCAGTAGTATGGGACAGGTGGAGAACGCTGAAGCTTTCTTT,CASSMGQVENAEAFF
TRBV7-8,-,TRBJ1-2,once,TGTGCCAGCAGCTCCTCCTTCGAAGGCAGCGTGAGGGGCTACACCTTC,CASSSSFEGSVRGYTF
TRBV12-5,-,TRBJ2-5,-,TGTGCTAGTGGTTTCGGGGTTAGGGAGACCCAGTACTTC,CASGFGVRETQYF
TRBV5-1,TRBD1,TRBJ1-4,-,TGCGCCAGCTGTATTAGGGGGGTAGAACAGGGGTCCCCTTTTAATGAAAAACTGTTTTTT,CASCIRGVEQGSPFNEKLFF
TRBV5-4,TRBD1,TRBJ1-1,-,TGTGCCAGCTTGAGGGCAGGGGGCGAGATGAACACTGAAGCTTTCTTT,CASLRAGGEMNTEAFF
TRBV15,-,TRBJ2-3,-,TGTGCCACCAGTCCTACCGACTGGCGGGGCCTGGGAGATACGCAGTATTTT,CATSPTDWRGLGDTQYF
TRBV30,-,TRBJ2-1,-,TGTGCCTGGAGTGTAGGTCTAGCCACCAATGAGCAGTTCTTC,CAWSVGLATNEQFF
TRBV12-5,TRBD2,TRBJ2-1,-,TGTGCTAGTGGTACCTCTAGCGGGGGGTCCTACAATGAGCAGTTCTTC,CASGTSSGGSYNEQFF
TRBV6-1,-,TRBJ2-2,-,TGTGCCAGCAGCGAGCTGATAGACACCGGGGAGCTGTTTTTT,CASSELIDTGELFF
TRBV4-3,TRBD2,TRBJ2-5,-,TGCGCCAGCAGCCAAGACTCGCCTAGCGGGGGGGCCGGGGAGACCCAGTACTTC,CASSQDSPSGGAGETQYF
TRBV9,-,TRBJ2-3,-,TGTGCCAGCAGCGCCAGGGGGACTCGAGATACGCAGTATTTT,CASSARGTRDTQYF
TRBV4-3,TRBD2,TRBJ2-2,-,TGCGCCAGCAGCCAAGATAGGGGGACTAGTGCCACCGGGGAGCTGTTTTTT,CASSQDRGTSATGELFF
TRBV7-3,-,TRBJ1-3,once,TGTGCCAGCAGTAAAAGAGGGGGCTCTGGAAACACCATATATTTT,CASSKRGGSGNTIYF
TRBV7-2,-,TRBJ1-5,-,TGTGCCAGCAGCTTAGCCCTATATAGCAATCAGCCCCAGCATTTT,CASSLALYSNQPQHF
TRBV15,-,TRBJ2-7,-,TGTGCCACCAGCAGAGGTAACAGCTTCTCCTACGAGCAGTACTTC,CATSRGNSFSYEQYF
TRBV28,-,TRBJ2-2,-,TGTGCCAGCAGTACAACCCAAAAAACAGGGACCGGGGAGCTGTTTTTT,CASSTTQKTGTGELFF
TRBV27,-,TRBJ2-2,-,TGTGCCAGCAGGCAGGGTATCGGGGAGCTGTTTTTT,CASRQGIGELFF
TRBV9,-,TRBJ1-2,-,TGTGCCAGCAGCGTAGATCCGGGAACTAACTATGGCTACACCTTC,CASSVDPGTNYGYTF
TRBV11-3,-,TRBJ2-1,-,TGTGCCAGCAGCACCGCGCGCGGGAATGAGCAGTTCTTC,CASSTARGNEQFF
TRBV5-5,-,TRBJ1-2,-,TGTGCCAGCAGCTTGGCCAGTAGGGGCCCCAACTATGGCTACACCTTC,CASSLASRGPNYGYTF
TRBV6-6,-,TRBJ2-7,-,TGTGCCAGCAGTTACGGGCAGGGCCAATACGAGCAGTACTTC,CASSYGQGQYEQYF
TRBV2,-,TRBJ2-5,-,TGTGCCAGCACGAAGCGGCTCCAAGAGACCCAGTACTTC,CASTKRLQETQYF
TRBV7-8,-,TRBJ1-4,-,TGTGCCAGCAGCTTCCACAGGGTGGATGAAAAACTGTTTTTT,CASSFHRVDEKLFF
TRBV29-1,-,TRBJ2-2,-,TGCAGCGTTGATTCAAACACCGGGGAGCTGTTTTTT,CSVDSNTGELFF
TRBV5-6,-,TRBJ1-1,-,TGTGCCAGCAGCTTGGCCGACAGCACTGAAGCTTTCTTT,CASSLADSTEAFF
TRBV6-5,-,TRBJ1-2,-,TGTGCCAGCAGTTACGGAGGGGACGGCTATGGCTACACCTTC,CASSYGGDGYGYTF
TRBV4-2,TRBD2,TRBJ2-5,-,TGTGCCAGCAGCCCCGGCCCGGGACTAGCGGGCCCCCAAGAGACCCAGTACTTC,CASSPGPGLAGPQETQYF
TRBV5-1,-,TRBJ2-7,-,TGCGCCAGCAGCTCCCGCTGGGGAGTCGAGCAGTACTTC,CASSSRWGVEQYF
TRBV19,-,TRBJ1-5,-,TGTGCCAGTAGTATAGATTTGGAGGGTCAGCCCCAGCATTTT,CASSIDLEGQPQHF
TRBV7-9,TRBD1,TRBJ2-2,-,TGTGCCAGCAGCTCGCAGGCGACAGGGCCCGGGGAGCTGTTTTTT,CASSSQATGPGELFF
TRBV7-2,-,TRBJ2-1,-,TGTGCCAGCAGCGGCCGACAAGTACTCTCCTACAATGAGCAGTTCTTC,CASSGRQVLSYNEQFF
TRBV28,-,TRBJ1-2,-,TGTGCCAGCACCCGAGGGTATGGCTACACCTTC,CASTRGYGYTF
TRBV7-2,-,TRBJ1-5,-,TGTGCCAGCAGCTCCAGGGATAAGCAGCCCCAGCATTTT,CASSSRDKQPQHF
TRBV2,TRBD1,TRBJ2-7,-,TGTGCCAGCAGTGAAGCGCGTTGGGACAGGCCCTACGAGCAGTACTTC,CASSEARWDRPYEQYF
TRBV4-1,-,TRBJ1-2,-,TGCGCCAGCAGCCAAGTGGGCGGGGAGGGCTACACCTTC,CASSQVGGEGYTF
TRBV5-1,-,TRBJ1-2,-,TGCGCCAGCAGCTTGGCGGAGGGTCCCTATGGCTACACCTTC,CASSLAEGPYGYTF
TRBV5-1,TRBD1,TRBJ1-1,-,TGCGCCAGCAGCGGGGACAGCACTGAAGCTTTCTTT,CASSGDSTEAFF
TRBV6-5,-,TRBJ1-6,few,TGTGCCAGCAGTTATCTCACAGGCGGTAATAATTCACCCCTCCACTTT,CASSYLTGGNNSPLHF
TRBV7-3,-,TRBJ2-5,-,TGTGCCAGCAGCTCCTCGGAGACCCAGTACTTC,CASSSSETQYF
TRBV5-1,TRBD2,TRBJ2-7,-,TGCGCCAGCAGCTACTTTAGCGGGGTGAGCTCCTACGAGCAGTACTTC,CASSYFSGVSSYEQYF
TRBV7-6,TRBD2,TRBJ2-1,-,TGTGCCAGCAGCTTAGGGGCTAGCGGGGAAGTCTACAATGAGCAGTTCTTC,CASSLGASGEVYNEQFF
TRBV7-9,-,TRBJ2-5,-,TGTGCCCCAGAGAGGGTTGAGACCCAGTACTTC,CAPERVETQYF
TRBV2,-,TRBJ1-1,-,TGTGCCAGCAAAGGACAGTTGAACACTGAAGCTTTCTTT,CASKGQLNTEAFF
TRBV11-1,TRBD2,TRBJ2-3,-,TGTGCCAGCAGTAGCGGGGGGGCTGCGGATACGCAGTATTTT,CASSSGGAADTQYF
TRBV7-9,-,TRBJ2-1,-,TGTGCCAGCAGCTTACGGGTCTCCTACAATGAGCAGTTCTTC,CASSLRVSYNEQFF